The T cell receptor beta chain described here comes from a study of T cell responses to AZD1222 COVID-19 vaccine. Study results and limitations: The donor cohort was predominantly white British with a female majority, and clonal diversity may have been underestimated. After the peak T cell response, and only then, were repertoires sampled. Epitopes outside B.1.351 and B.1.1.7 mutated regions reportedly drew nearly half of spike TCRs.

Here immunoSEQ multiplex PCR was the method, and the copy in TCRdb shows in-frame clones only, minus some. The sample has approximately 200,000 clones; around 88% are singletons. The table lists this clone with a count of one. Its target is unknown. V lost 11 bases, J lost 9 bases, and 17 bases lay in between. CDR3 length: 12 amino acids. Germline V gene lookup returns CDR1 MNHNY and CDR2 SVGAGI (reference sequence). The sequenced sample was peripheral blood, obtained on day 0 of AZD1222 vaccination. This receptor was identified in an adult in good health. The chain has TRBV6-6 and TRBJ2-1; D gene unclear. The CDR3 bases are TGTGCCGCGACCACGCTGAGAAGTGAGCAGTTCTTC. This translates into CAATTLRSEQFF.